This passage covers 21 T cell receptor beta chains from one sample sequenced in a study of blood T cell repertoires in COVID-19. TCRdb's table, derived via immunoSEQ multiplex PCR, lists solely in-frame clones and lacks some. The repertoire has 85,000 to 120,000 clones, 70% to 90% of them found once; the top ten carry around 2%. What was sequenced was peripheral blood. All receptors come from a middle-aged man with active COVID-19.

The genes are TRBV23-1 and TRBJ2-7; TRBD1 agrees at 7 bases. TRBV23-1 counts as an open reading frame of uncertain function. The CDR3 has 15 amino acids. With V trimmed by 0 bases and J by 4 bases, 6 bases remained unmatched. DNA for the CDR3: TGCGCCAGCAGTCAATCCCACAGGGGACCGTACGAGCAGTACTTC. This gives the protein CASSQSHRGPYEQYF.

V and J are TRBV6-1 and TRBJ1-4; D gene uncertain. Per germline, CDR1 MNHNS and CDR2 SASEGT. V lost 1 base and J 4 bases, leaving 10 bases between the germline ends. CDR3 length equals 15 residues. CDR3 sequence: CASSEVFRLNEKLFF. The CDR3 DNA reads as TGTGCCAGCAGTGAAGTTTTCAGGCTTAATGAAAAACTGTTTTTT.

The table lists this clone with a count of one. This sequence joins TRBV18 and TRBJ1-2, with 7 nucleotides matching TRBD1. After removal of 4 bases from V and 4 bases from J, the junction contained 3 bases not matched to a gene. Germline CDR1 and CDR2: KGHSH and LQKENI. There are 13 residues in the CDR3. The CDR3 nucleotides read TGTGCCAGCTCACAGGGGGCAGGCTATGGCTACACCTTC. This encodes CASSQGAGYGYTF.

V and J are TRBV7-2 and TRBJ1-2, with a tentative D call TRBD1 (6 bases). CDR1 and CDR2 (germline): SGHTA, FQGNSA. V dropped 1 base and J dropped 3 bases, with 9 bases sitting between them. This CDR3 region has 14 residues. The CDR3 region has the DNA TGTGCCAGCAGCTTAGACGGGGGGCACTATGGCTACACCTTC. This translates into CASSLDGGHYGYTF. The variable domain in full, completed from reference TRBV7-2 and TRBJ1-2, reads GAGVSQSPSNKVTEKGKDVELRCDPISGHTALYWYRQSLGQGLEFLIYFQGNSAPDKSGLPSDRFSAERTGGSVSTLTIQRTQQEDSAVYLCASSLDGGHYGYTFGSGTRLTVV.

This sequence joins TRBV12-5 and TRBJ2-1; a weak D match, TRBD1 (7 bases). This CDR3 region has 17 residues. The V gene's germline CDR1 is LGHNT and CDR2 FRNRAP. Trimming left V 2 bases short and J 3 bases short, with 17 bases between. This CDR3 reads CASGLPGGTTLYNEQFF. The CDR3 bases are TGTGCTAGTGGTTTGCCAGGGGGGACAACCCTCTACAATGAGCAGTTCTTC.

DNA for the CDR3: TGTGCCAGCAGCCAAGGCAGGGTGGCTAACTATGGCTACACCTTC. It specifies CASSQGRVANYGYTF. V is TRBV3-1 (or the pseudogene TRBV3-2) and J is TRBJ1-2; D is possibly TRBD1 (5 bases). The germline V gene has CDR1 LGHDT and CDR2 YNNKEL (reference sequence). Trimming stripped 1 base from V and 0 bases from J, with 9 bases between. This CDR3 region has 15 residues.

The chain joins TRBV4-1 to TRBJ2-5; 9 nucleotides match TRBD2. This CDR3 contains 14 residues. V was pared by 4 bases and J by 1 base, with 1 base of the junction left unmatched. Germline lookup yields CDR1 MGHRA and CDR2 YSYEKL. The CDR3 DNA reads TGCGCCAGCAGCCGACTAGCGGCCCAAGAGACCCAGTACTTC. This encodes CASSRLAAQETQYF.

The rearrangement uses TRBV6-5 and TRBJ1-3; the D is unclear. V shed 5 bases and J shed 1 base, with 9 bases lying between them. Germline V gene data show CDR1 as MNHEY and CDR2 as SVGAGI. This CDR3 is built from 14 residues. CDR3 DNA sequence: TGTGCCAGCAGTAGCCTCAGGTCTGGAAACACCATATATTTT. Its translation is CASSSLRSGNTIYF.

The chain has TRBV3-1 (or the pseudogene TRBV3-2) and TRBJ1-6; 9 positions agree with TRBD1. From germline, CDR1 is LGHDT and CDR2 YNNKEL (reference sequence). The junction had 3 bases not matched to a gene; V was cut back by 8 bases and J by 10 bases. The CDR3 is made up of 12 amino acids. The CDR3, as DNA: TGTGCCAGCCGGGACAGGGAATCACCCCTCCACTTT. This codes for CASRDRESPLHF.

V is TRBV3-1 (or the pseudogene TRBV3-2) and J is TRBJ1-3; 7 nucleotides agree with TRBD1. CDR1 is LGHDT, CDR2 YNNKEL, per germline (reference sequence). The CDR3 runs 13 residues. V dropped 5 bases and J dropped 9; count of bases not matched to a gene: 7. The CDR3 nucleotides are TGTGCCAGCAGCAATTACAGGGGCGGCACCATATATTTT. It translates to CASSNYRGGTIYF.

Comment on this clone: An end of the junction does not agree with germline; a read error may underlie this. The CDR3 coding sequence is TGTGCCAGCAGTAACTCCCGGGACAGGGGCGGCTACACCTTC. Amino acids: CASSNSRDRGGYTF. The chain joins TRBV6-2 or TRBV6-3 to TRBJ1-2; TRBD1 aligns across 10 bases. In germline, CDR1 is MNHEY, CDR2 SVGEGT. This CDR3 has 14 amino acids.

The chain is built from TRBV6-1 and TRBJ2-7; 10 bases fit TRBD1. CDR3 size: 17 residues. Losses at the gene ends were 3 bases for V and 0 bases for J; bases not matched to a gene: 8. CDR1 MNHNS and CDR2 SASEGT come from the germline V gene. The chain's CDR3 is CASSDLGQGTGSYEQYF. CDR3 coding DNA: TGTGCCAGCAGTGATTTGGGACAGGGGACCGGCTCCTACGAGCAGTACTTC.

This chain uses TRBV7-8 with TRBJ1-6; no reliable D call. Germline assignment: CDR1 SGHVS and CDR2 FQNEAQ. Deletions cut 1 base from V and 6 bases from J, with 4 bases between. This CDR3 region has 13 residues. The CDR3 sequence is CASSLGINSPLHF. CDR3 bases: TGTGCCAGCAGCTTAGGTATTAATTCACCCCTCCACTTT.

The chain recombines TRBV3-1 (or the pseudogene TRBV3-2) with TRBJ1-2; unclear D gene. The germline gives CDR1 LGHDT, CDR2 YNNKEL (reference sequence). This CDR3 is built from 14 residues. Trimming took 1 base from V and 8 from J, leaving 14 bases between them. This CDR3 reads CASSQGKPGGGYTF. CDR3 sequence (DNA): TGTGCCAGCAGCCAAGGAAAACCCGGCGGGGGCTACACCTTC.

The gene calls are TRBV7-9 and TRBJ1-1; a weak D match, TRBD1 (5 bases). Germline V gives CDR1 SEHNR, CDR2 FQNEAQ (reference sequence). V lost 5 bases and J 2 bases, leaving 15 bases between the germline ends. This CDR3 has 15 amino acids. The CDR3 sequence: CASSKPGGENTEAFF. The CDR3 nucleotides are TGTGCCAGCAGCAAGCCTGGGGGGGAAAACACTGAAGCTTTCTTT.

This clone was seen a single time. The chain carries TRBV18 and TRBJ1-1, with 9 positions matching TRBD1. The CDR3 is made up of 18 amino acids. Germline V gene lookup returns CDR1 KGHSH and CDR2 LQKENI. Trimming removed 2 bases from V and 4 bases from J; junction bases left unmatched: 14. The CDR3 reads CASSPIPLGQGSGTEAFF. The CDR3 coding sequence is TGTGCCAGCTCACCAATTCCCTTGGGACAGGGTAGTGGCACTGAAGCTTTCTTT.

The chain is built from TRBV6-2 or TRBV6-3 and TRBJ2-3, with TRBD2 identical over 9 bases. V gave up 3 bases and J gave up 2 bases; unmatched junction bases: 12. Germline V gene data show CDR1 as MNHEY and CDR2 as SVGEGT. This CDR3 spans 18 amino acids. The CDR3 DNA reads as TGTGCCAGCAGTTATCGTAAGCGGGGGGCCTCCGTCACAGATACGCAGTATTTT. This sequence encodes CASSYRKRGASVTDTQYF.

The genes are TRBV30 and TRBJ2-1, with 7 bases fitting TRBD2. V lost 3 bases to trimming and J lost 9 bases; unmatched junction nucleotides: 17. The CDR3 runs 16 residues. The germline gives CDR1 GTSNPN, CDR2 SVGIG (reference sequence). CDR3 nucleotides: TGTGCCTGGAGGTTAGCTGGCGGGGGTCCGTTAGGTGAGCAGTTCTTC. It is translated as CAWRLAGGGPLGEQFF. Full variable domain (outside the CDR3, taken from reference TRBV30 and TRBJ2-1): SQTIHQWPATLVQPVGSPLSLECTVEGTSNPNLYWYRQAAGRGLQLLFYSVGIGQISSEVPQNLSASRPQDRQFILSSKKLLLSDSGFYLCAWRLAGGGPLGEQFFGPGTRLTVL.

This clone was observed a few times. The CDR3 protein is CASSLVGGTSGSYEQYF. The CDR3 nucleotides read TGTGCCAGCAGCTTAGTGGGAGGGACTAGCGGATCCTACGAGCAGTACTTC. The chain uses TRBV7-2 and TRBJ2-7; TRBD2 matches 11 bases. V lost 1 base and J lost 1; bases outside the gene matches: 6. The V gene's germline CDR1 is SGHTA and CDR2 FQGNSA. There are 17 residues in the CDR3.

The rearrangement joins TRBV3-1 (or the pseudogene TRBV3-2) to TRBJ2-5; TRBD1 matches 12 bases. The CDR3 extends over 17 amino acids. From germline, CDR1 is LGHDT and CDR2 YNNKEL (reference sequence). Germline trimming cut 2 bases from V and 5 bases from J; bases unmatched to any gene: 9. For the CDR3, the DNA is TGTGCCAGCAGCCAACCCGCGGGACAGGGGGCCGCGGAGACCCAGTACTTC. Translating it yields CASSQPAGQGAAETQYF.

V and J are TRBV30 and TRBJ1-1; 7 positions match TRBD1. The V gene end was trimmed by 2 bases and the J gene end by 7 bases; junction bases not matched to a gene: 10. CDR3 length equals 14 residues. The germline gives CDR1 GTSNPN, CDR2 SVGIG (reference sequence). CDR3 residues: CAWSPGGGLSEAFF. CDR3 sequence (DNA): TGTGCCTGGAGTCCAGGGGGAGGTTTAAGTGAAGCTTTCTTT.